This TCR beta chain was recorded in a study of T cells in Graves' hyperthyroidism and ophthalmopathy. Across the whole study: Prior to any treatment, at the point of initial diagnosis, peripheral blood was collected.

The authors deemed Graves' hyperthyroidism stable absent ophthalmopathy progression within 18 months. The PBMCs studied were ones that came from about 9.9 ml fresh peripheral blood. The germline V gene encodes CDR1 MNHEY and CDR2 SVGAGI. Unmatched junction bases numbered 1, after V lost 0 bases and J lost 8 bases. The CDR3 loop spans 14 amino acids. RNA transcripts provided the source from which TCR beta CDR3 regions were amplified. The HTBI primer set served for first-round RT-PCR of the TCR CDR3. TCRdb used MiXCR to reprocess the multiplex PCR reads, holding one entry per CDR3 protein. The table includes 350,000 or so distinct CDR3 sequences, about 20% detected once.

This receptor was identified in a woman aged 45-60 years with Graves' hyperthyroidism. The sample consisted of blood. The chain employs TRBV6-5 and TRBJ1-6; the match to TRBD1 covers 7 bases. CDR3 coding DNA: TGTGCCAGCAGTTACTCAGGGGGCGATTCACCCCTCCACTTT. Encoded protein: CASSYSGGDSPLHF.